The sequence of this T cell receptor beta chain was determined in a study of CD8 T cells in ankylosing spondylitis (dated by TCRdb to about 2017). About the investigation overall: The study set out to find disease-linked TCR variants by profiling T cell receptor beta repertoires in ankylosing spondylitis patients and healthy donors. The full study cohort comprised around 23 ankylosing spondylitis patients and over 95 healthy donors. Peripheral blood was sampled, and synovial fluid was additionally collected from ankylosing spondylitis patients.

V loses 6 bases, J loses 8 bases, and the germline ends lie 13 bases apart. The CDR3 runs 13 amino acids, cysteine and phenylalanine included. This entry keeps only the CDR3 DNA: 39 bases, framed from base 1. Per the germline V gene (reference sequence), SEHNR is the CDR1 and FQNEAQ is the CDR2. Overall study outcomes, separate from this receptor: A CD8+ phenotype was shown by the disease-linked clones, which were found at relatively low frequencies in peripheral blood. The disease-linked clones were reported as significantly enriched in matched synovial fluid samples from ankylosing spondylitis patients. A TCR beta motif of about 8 highly homologous amino acid variants appeared characteristic of blood from ankylosing spondylitis patients. Some motif variants were previously reported in synovial fluid and blood of reactive arthritis patients, suggesting common disease-initiation mechanisms.

This clonotype was detected many times. Its antigen remains unidentified. It has no much larger one-base neighbor in the sample; base qualities were not kept. For sequencing, an Illumina HiSeq 2500 was employed. Quantitative 5'-RACE with molecular barcodes was the method used to prepare the TCR beta libraries. The paper's data handling went like this. To identify disease-linked TCR variants, a new computational method was used, one built on a probabilistic model of VDJ rearrangement. In-frame beta chains were kept once TCRdb had trimmed the public reads at Q25 with fastp and called clones with MiXCR. Every entry covers one CDR3 protein and lists the most common genes and DNA from its rows. The V and J calls and clone size come from TCRdb's table, not from the authors' own analysis. For this sample there are 150,000 to 200,000 distinct CDR3 sequences; roughly 13% appear just once. The ten biggest clones cover approximately 11% of the sample.

The sequence was obtained from a female donor with ankylosing spondylitis or in good health (not recorded which). The sequenced material came from blood, either unsorted or a sorted T cell fraction (not recorded which). Rearrangement joined TRBV7-9 to TRBJ1-4, with no reliable assignment of the D segment. The CDR3 protein is CASRNVGGEKLFF. DNA sequence: TGTGCCAGCAGGAATGTAGGAGGGGAAAAACTGTTTTTT.